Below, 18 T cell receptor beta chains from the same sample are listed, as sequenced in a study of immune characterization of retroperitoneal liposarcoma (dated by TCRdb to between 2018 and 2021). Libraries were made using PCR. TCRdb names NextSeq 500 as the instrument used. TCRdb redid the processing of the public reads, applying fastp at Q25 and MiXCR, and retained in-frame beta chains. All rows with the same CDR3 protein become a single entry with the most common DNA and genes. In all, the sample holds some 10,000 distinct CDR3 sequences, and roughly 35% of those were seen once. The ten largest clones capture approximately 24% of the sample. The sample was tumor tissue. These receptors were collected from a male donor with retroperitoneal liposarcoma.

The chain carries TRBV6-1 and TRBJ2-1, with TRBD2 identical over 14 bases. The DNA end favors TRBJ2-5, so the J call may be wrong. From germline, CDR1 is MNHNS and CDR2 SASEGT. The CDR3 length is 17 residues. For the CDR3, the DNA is TGTGCCAGCATCCCCGGGACTAGCGGGAGTTCGGGAGAGACCCAGTACTTC. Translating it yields CASIPGTSGSSGETQYF.

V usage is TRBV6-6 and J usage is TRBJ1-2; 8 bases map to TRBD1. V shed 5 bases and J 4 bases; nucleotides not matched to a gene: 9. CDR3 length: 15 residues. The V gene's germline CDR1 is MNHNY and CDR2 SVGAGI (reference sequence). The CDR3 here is CASSPQTGAPYGYTF. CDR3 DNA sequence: TGTGCCAGCAGTCCGCAGACAGGGGCCCCCTATGGCTACACCTTC.

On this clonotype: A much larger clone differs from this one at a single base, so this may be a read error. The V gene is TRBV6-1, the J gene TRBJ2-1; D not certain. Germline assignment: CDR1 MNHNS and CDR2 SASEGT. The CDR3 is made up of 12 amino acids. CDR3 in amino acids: CDSSLVGNEQFF. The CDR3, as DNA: TGTGACAGCAGTCTCGTGGGCAATGAGCAGTTCTTC.

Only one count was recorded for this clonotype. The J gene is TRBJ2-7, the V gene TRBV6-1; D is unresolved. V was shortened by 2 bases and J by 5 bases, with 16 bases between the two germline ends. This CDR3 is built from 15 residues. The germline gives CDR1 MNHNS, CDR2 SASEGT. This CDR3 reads CASSEIDLISDEQYF. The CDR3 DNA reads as TGTGCCAGCAGTGAAATTGACCTGATCAGCGACGAGCAGTACTTC.

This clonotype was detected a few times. CDR3 nucleotide sequence: TGTGCCAGCAGTTACAGCGGCACAGATACGCAGTATTTT. Protein: CASSYSGTDTQYF. The chain employs TRBV6-5 and TRBJ2-3; D uncertain. In germline, CDR1 is MNHEY, CDR2 SVGAGI. V shed 2 bases and J shed 1 base, with 4 bases lying between them. The CDR3 is made up of 13 amino acids.

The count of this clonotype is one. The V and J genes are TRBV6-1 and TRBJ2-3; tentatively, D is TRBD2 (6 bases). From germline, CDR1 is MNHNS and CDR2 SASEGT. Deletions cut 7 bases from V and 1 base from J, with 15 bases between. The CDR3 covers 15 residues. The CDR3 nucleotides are TGTGCCAGCACCCACTCGGGAGTGGGCACAGATACGCAGTATTTT. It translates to CASTHSGVGTDTQYF.

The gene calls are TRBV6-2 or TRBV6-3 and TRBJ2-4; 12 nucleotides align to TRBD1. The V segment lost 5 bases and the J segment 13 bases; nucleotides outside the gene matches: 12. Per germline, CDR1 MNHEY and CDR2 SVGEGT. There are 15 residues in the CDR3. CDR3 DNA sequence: TGTGCCAGCAGTGAAGGGACAGGGGGCTACAATGAGCAGTACTTC. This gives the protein CASSEGTGGYNEQYF.

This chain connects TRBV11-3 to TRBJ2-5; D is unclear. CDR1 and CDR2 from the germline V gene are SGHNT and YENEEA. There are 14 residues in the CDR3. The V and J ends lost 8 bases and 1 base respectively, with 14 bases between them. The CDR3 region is CASRARNPQETQYF. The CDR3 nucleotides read TGTGCCAGCCGGGCCCGCAACCCCCAAGAGACCCAGTACTTC.

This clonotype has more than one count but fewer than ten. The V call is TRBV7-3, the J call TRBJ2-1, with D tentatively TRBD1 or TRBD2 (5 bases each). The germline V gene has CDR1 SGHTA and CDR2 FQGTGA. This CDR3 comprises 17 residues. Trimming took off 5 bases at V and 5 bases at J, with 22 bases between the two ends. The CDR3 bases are TGTGCCAGCAGCCTTCATCCTCCGAGGGGCCCCAACAATGAGCAGTTCTTC. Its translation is CASSLHPPRGPNNEQFF.

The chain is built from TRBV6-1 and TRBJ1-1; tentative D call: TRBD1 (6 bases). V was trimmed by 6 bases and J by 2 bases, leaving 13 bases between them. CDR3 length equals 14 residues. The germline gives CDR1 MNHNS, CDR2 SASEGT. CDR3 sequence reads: CASSLNRENTEAFF. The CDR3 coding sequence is TGTGCCAGCAGCCTGAACAGGGAAAACACTGAAGCTTTCTTT.

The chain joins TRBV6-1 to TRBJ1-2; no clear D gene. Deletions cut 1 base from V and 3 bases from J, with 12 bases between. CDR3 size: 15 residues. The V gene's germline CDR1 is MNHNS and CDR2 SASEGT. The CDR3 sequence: CASSEEAYVDYGYTF. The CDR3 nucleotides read TGTGCCAGCAGTGAAGAAGCCTACGTGGACTATGGCTACACCTTC.

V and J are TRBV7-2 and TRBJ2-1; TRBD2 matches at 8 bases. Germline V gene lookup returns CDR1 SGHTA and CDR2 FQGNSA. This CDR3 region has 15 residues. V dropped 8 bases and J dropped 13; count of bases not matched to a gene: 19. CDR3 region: CASGVWFGGEETQFF. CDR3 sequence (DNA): TGTGCCAGCGGGGTCTGGTTCGGGGGGGAAGAGACCCAGTTCTTC.

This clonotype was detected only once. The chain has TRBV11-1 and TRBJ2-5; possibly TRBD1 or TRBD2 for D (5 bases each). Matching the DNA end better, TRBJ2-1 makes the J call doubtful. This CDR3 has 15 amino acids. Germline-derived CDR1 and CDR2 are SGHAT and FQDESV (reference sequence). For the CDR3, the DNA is TGTGCCAGCAGCTTAGTATGGGGACCAGGCAATGAGCAGTTCTTC. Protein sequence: CASSLVWGPGNEQFF.

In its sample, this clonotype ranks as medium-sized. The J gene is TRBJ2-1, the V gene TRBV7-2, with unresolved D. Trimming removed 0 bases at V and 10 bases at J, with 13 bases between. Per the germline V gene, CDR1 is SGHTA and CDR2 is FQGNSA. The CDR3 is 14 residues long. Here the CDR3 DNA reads TGTGCCAGCAGCTTAGCGAGAGCGTCCTACGAGCAGTTCTTC. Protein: CASSLARASYEQFF.

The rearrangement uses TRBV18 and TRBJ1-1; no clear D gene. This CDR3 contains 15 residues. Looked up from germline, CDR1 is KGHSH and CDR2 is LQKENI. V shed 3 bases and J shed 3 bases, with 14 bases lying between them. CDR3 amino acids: CASSPVQRGYTEAFF. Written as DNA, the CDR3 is TGTGCCAGCTCACCGGTCCAACGGGGTTACACTGAAGCTTTCTTT.

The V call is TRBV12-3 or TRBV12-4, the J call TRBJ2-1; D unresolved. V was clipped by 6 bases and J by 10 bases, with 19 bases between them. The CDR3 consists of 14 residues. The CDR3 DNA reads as TGTGCCAGCAGAACCGGCACTAATCCAACGGAGCAGTTCTTC. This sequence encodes CASRTGTNPTEQFF.

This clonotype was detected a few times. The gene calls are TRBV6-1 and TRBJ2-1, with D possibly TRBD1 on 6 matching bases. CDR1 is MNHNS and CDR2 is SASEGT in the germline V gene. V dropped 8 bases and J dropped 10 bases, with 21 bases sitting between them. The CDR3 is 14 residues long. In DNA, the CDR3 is TGTGCCAGCGTCTCTGGACAGATGAACGACGAGCAGTTCTTC. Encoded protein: CASVSGQMNDEQFF.

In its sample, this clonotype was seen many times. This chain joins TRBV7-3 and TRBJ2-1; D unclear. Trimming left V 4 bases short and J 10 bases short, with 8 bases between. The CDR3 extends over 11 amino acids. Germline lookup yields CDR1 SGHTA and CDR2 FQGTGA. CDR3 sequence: CASSSGPEQFF. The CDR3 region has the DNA TGTGCCAGCAGCTCCGGGCCAGAGCAGTTCTTC. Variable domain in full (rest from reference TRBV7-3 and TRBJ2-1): GAGVSQTPSNKVTEKGKYVELRCDPISGHTALYWYRQSLGQGPEFLIYFQGTGAADDSGLPNDRFFAVRPEGSVSTLKIQRTERGDSAVYLCASSSGPEQFFGPGTRLTVL.